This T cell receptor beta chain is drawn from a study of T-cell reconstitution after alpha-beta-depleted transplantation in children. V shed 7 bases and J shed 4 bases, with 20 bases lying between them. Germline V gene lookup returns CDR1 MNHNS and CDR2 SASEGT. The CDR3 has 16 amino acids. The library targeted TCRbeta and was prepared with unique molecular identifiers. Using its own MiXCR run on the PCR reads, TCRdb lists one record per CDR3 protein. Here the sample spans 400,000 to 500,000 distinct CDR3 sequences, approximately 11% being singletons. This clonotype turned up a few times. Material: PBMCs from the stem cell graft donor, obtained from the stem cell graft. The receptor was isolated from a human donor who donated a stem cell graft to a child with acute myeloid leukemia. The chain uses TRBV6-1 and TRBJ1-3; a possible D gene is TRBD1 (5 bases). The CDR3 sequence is CASTPRLGVWGNTIYF. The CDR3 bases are TGTGCCAGCACCCCACGGCTGGGGGTCTGGGGAAACACCATATATTTT.